These T cell receptor beta chains were read from a single sample in a study of blood T cell repertoires in COVID-19. Only in-frame clones appear in the TCRdb table, and some are missing; sequencing was by immunoSEQ multiplex PCR. The sample contains almost 200,000 clones, just under 85% of which appear only once. What was sequenced was peripheral blood. The receptor source for this set is a man between 60 and 70 years old with COVID-19, enrolled during active disease. CDR3s include the opening cysteine and the closing phenylalanine or tryptophan. D genes are given only for firm matches. Clone size is given for some rows only: seen once, a few or many times, or a class if the clone is expanded.

CDR3: CASSLPRERNTYEQYF; DNA: TGCGCCAGCAGCTTACCCAGGGAAAGGAATACCTACGAGCAGTACTTC; length: 16; D: -; size: -; J: TRBJ2-7; V: TRBV5-1
CDR3: CASRLRPAILRLSGGCHTQYF; DNA: TGTGCAAGTCGCTTGCGGCCTGCGATCCTAAGGCTAAGCGGGGGGTGCCATACGCAGTATTTT; length: 21; D: -; size: -; J: TRBJ2-3; V: TRBV12-2
CDR3: CASTPELNGYGYTF; DNA: TGTGCCAGCACCCCTGAGCTTAACGGCTATGGCTACACCTTC; length: 14; D: -; size: -; J: TRBJ1-2; V: TRBV6-4
CDR3: CASSTLRGREDEAFF; DNA: TGTGCCAGCAGCACCCTAAGGGGAAGGGAGGATGAAGCTTTCTTT; length: 15; D: -; size: -; J: TRBJ1-1; V: TRBV7-8
CDR3: CASSTTGNQPQHF; DNA: TGTGCCAGCAGCACGACAGGGAATCAGCCCCAGCATTTT; length: 13; D: TRBD1; size: once; J: TRBJ1-5; V: TRBV3-1/TRBV3-2
CDR3: CASSMRGEGEAFF; DNA: TGTGCCAGTAGTATGCGGGGAGAGGGTGAAGCTTTCTTT; length: 13; D: -; size: many; J: TRBJ1-1; V: TRBV19
CDR3: CAVGGDTQYF; DNA: TGTGCCGTGGGGGGAGATACGCAGTATTTT; length: 10; D: -; size: -; J: TRBJ2-3; V: TRBV6-6
CDR3: CASSRTGTGSGEQYF; DNA: TGTGCCAGCAGTCGCACCGGGACAGGGTCTGGTGAGCAGTACTTC; length: 15; D: TRBD1; size: -; J: TRBJ2-7; V: TRBV9
CDR3: CASSHTEGKGRETQYF; DNA: TGCGCCAGCAGCCATACGGAGGGGAAGGGTAGAGAGACCCAGTACTTC; length: 16; D: -; size: -; J: TRBJ2-5; V: TRBV5-1
CDR3: CASSFLGRGSGETQYF; DNA: TGCGCCAGCAGCTTCCTGGGCCGGGGGTCAGGAGAGACCCAGTACTTC; length: 16; D: -; size: -; J: TRBJ2-5; V: TRBV5-1
CDR3: CAISGQANTEAFF; DNA: TGTGCCATCAGTGGACAGGCGAACACTGAAGCTTTCTTT; length: 13; D: -; size: -; J: TRBJ1-1; V: TRBV10-3
CDR3: CASSVDRWKGGELFF; DNA: TGTGCCAGCAGCGTGGACAGGTGGAAGGGCGGGGAGCTGTTTTTT; length: 15; D: TRBD1; size: once; J: TRBJ2-2; V: TRBV9
CDR3: CSARQGLGTEAFF; DNA: TGCAGCGCCAGACAGGGGTTGGGCACTGAAGCTTTCTTT; length: 13; D: TRBD1; size: -; J: TRBJ1-1; V: TRBV29-1
CDR3: CASSPFLRTGANQPQHF; DNA: TGTGCCAGTAGCCCTTTTTTGAGGACAGGGGCCAATCAGCCCCAGCATTTT; length: 17; D: TRBD1; size: -; J: TRBJ1-5; V: TRBV19
CDR3: CASSEGTGENSPLHF; DNA: TGCGCCAGCAGTGAGGGGACAGGGGAAAATTCACCCCTCCACTTT; length: 15; D: TRBD1; size: -; J: TRBJ1-6; V: TRBV10-1
CDR3: CASSRGREKNTIYF; DNA: TGTGCCAGCTCTAGGGGAAGGGAAAAGAACACCATATATTTT; length: 14; D: -; size: -; J: TRBJ1-3; V: TRBV28
CDR3: CASSLGLVSNQPQHF; DNA: TGTGCCAGCAGCTTGGGCCTCGTGAGCAATCAGCCCCAGCATTTT; length: 15; D: -; size: -; J: TRBJ1-5; V: TRBV7-2
CDR3: CASSEADRGLNEQFF; DNA: TGCGCCAGCAGTGAGGCCGACAGGGGGCTGAATGAGCAGTTCTTC; length: 15; D: TRBD1; size: -; J: TRBJ2-1; V: TRBV10-1
CDR3: CASSQDTGVRGYTF; DNA: TGCGCCAGCAGCCAAGATACGGGGGTCAGGGGCTACACCTTC; length: 14; D: -; size: -; J: TRBJ1-2; V: TRBV4-3
CDR3: CAWSSFFGGRGRPGELFF; DNA: TGTGCCTGGAGCTCCTTTTTCGGGGGCAGGGGGCGCCCCGGGGAGCTGTTTTTT; length: 18; D: TRBD1; size: once; J: TRBJ2-2; V: TRBV30
CDR3: CASSFQVSPPKETQYF; DNA: TGTGCCAGCAGCTTTCAGGTTTCGCCTCCAAAAGAGACCCAGTACTTC; length: 16; D: -; size: -; J: TRBJ2-5; V: TRBV7-2
CDR3: CASKTAGARTGELFF; DNA: TGTGCCAGCAAAACCGCGGGGGCGCGAACCGGGGAGCTGTTTTTT; length: 15; D: -; size: -; J: TRBJ2-2; V: TRBV27
CDR3: CASNELGVMAYGYTF; DNA: TGTGCCAGCAATGAACTCGGGGTGATGGCCTATGGCTACACCTTC; length: 15; D: -; size: -; J: TRBJ1-2; V: TRBV2
CDR3: CASSPYRGRPLEAFF; DNA: TGTGCCAGCAGTCCGTACAGGGGGCGCCCCCTTGAAGCTTTCTTT; length: 15; D: TRBD1; size: -; J: TRBJ1-1; V: TRBV27
CDR3: CASSQGGGEQYF; DNA: TGTGCCAGCAGCCAAGGGGGTGGCGAGCAGTACTTC; length: 12; D: -; size: -; J: TRBJ2-7; V: TRBV7-8
CDR3: CASSQDRTGDYGYTF; DNA: TGTGCCAGCAGCCAAGATAGGACAGGGGACTATGGCTACACCTTC; length: 15; D: TRBD1; size: -; J: TRBJ1-2; V: TRBV4-2
CDR3: CASSPAGETQYF; DNA: TGTGCCAGCAGTCCGGCGGGAGAGACCCAGTACTTC; length: 12; D: -; size: -; J: TRBJ2-5; V: TRBV28
CDR3: CASSIGDYSNQPQHF; DNA: TGTGCCAGTAGTATAGGAGATTATAGCAATCAGCCCCAGCATTTT; length: 15; D: -; size: -; J: TRBJ1-5; V: TRBV19
CDR3: CASSGQGATDSNQPQHF; DNA: TGTGCCAGCAGCGGACAGGGGGCAACGGATAGCAATCAGCCCCAGCATTTT; length: 17; D: TRBD1; size: -; J: TRBJ1-5; V: TRBV6-2/TRBV6-3
CDR3: CASSPLSASYEQYF; DNA: TGTGCCAGCAGCCCCTTGAGCGCCTCCTACGAGCAGTACTTC; length: 14; D: -; size: -; J: TRBJ2-7; V: TRBV5-5
CDR3: CASSFTSGRYNEQFF; DNA: TGTGCCAGCAGCTTTACTAGCGGGAGGTACAATGAGCAGTTCTTC; length: 15; D: TRBD2; size: -; J: TRBJ2-1; V: TRBV5-6
CDR3: CASSYEASSYEQYF; DNA: TGTGCCAGCAGTTACGAGGCCTCTTCCTACGAGCAGTACTTC; length: 14; D: -; size: -; J: TRBJ2-7; V: TRBV6-6
CDR3: CASSWTGHNSPLHF; DNA: TGTGCCAGCAGCTGGACAGGGCATAATTCACCCCTCCACTTT; length: 14; D: TRBD1; size: once; J: TRBJ1-6; V: TRBV5-6
CDR3: CASRTGLGKLFF; DNA: TGTGCCAGTCGTACAGGGCTCGGGAAACTGTTTTTT; length: 12; D: -; size: -; J: TRBJ1-4; V: TRBV27
CDR3: CASSHTGVEQYF; DNA: TGTGCCAGCAGTCACACAGGGGTCGAGCAGTACTTC; length: 12; D: TRBD1; size: few; J: TRBJ2-7; V: TRBV6-5
CDR3: CASSLRDSGELFF; DNA: TGTGCCAGTAGTCTCAGGGACTCCGGGGAGCTGTTTTTT; length: 13; D: -; size: -; J: TRBJ2-2; V: TRBV19
CDR3: CASSLTRGGSEAFF; DNA: TGTGCCAGCAGCCTAACCCGTGGGGGGTCTGAAGCTTTCTTT; length: 14; D: -; size: -; J: TRBJ1-1; V: TRBV6-2/TRBV6-3
CDR3: CASSSRGRCTEAFF; DNA: TGTGCCAGCAGCAGCAGGGGTCGGTGCACTGAAGCTTTCTTT; length: 14; D: -; size: -; J: TRBJ1-1; V: TRBV21-1
CDR3: CASSYSPPGAYEQYF; DNA: TGTGCCAGCAGTTACTCACCCCCAGGGGCCTACGAGCAGTACTTC; length: 15; D: -; size: -; J: TRBJ2-7; V: TRBV6-5
CDR3: CASSRGLDSYEQYF; DNA: TGTGCCAGCAGCCGGGGACTAGACTCCTACGAGCAGTACTTC; length: 14; D: TRBD2; size: -; J: TRBJ2-7; V: TRBV3-1/TRBV3-2
CDR3: CASSVAVGGTNEKLFF; DNA: TGTGCCAGCAGCGTAGCGGTCGGGGGAACTAATGAAAAACTGTTTTTT; length: 16; D: -; size: -; J: TRBJ1-4; V: TRBV9
CDR3: CASTVAGRTGELFF; DNA: TGTGCCAGCACCGTAGCGGGGCGAACCGGGGAGCTGTTTTTT; length: 14; D: TRBD2; size: -; J: TRBJ2-2; V: TRBV7-9
CDR3: CASSSNGQGARETQYF; DNA: TGCGCCAGCAGCTCTAACGGACAGGGGGCTCGGGAGACCCAGTACTTC; length: 16; D: TRBD1; size: -; J: TRBJ2-5; V: TRBV5-1
CDR3: CASSESFVGGHTNEKLFF; DNA: TGCGCCAGCAGTGAGTCGTTTGTCGGGGGGCATACTAATGAAAAACTGTTTTTT; length: 18; D: -; size: -; J: TRBJ1-4; V: TRBV10-2
CDR3: CASSYPRGNTIYF; DNA: TGTGCCAGCAGTTACCCGAGAGGAAACACCATATATTTT; length: 13; D: -; size: -; J: TRBJ1-3; V: TRBV28
CDR3: CSVRTGATTDTQYF; DNA: TGCAGCGTGCGGACAGGGGCCACCACAGATACGCAGTATTTT; length: 14; D: TRBD1; size: -; J: TRBJ2-3; V: TRBV29-1
CDR3: CASSFEAGQLLLFTDTQYF; DNA: TGTGCCAGCAGCTTCGAAGCGGGCCAACTCTTACTTTTCACAGATACGCAGTATTTT; length: 19; D: -; size: few; J: TRBJ2-3; V: TRBV5-5
CDR3: CASSKGANYGYTF; DNA: TGTGCCAGCAGCAAGGGGGCGAACTATGGCTACACCTTC; length: 13; D: TRBD1; size: -; J: TRBJ1-2; V: TRBV27
CDR3: CASSRDRGLGNEQFF; DNA: TGTGCCAGTAGCAGGGACAGGGGGCTGGGGAATGAGCAGTTCTTC; length: 15; D: TRBD1; size: -; J: TRBJ2-1; V: TRBV19
CDR3: CASSETGIGEQFF; DNA: TGTGCCAGCAGTGAGACAGGGATAGGAGAGCAGTTCTTC; length: 13; D: TRBD1; size: once; J: TRBJ2-1; V: TRBV12-3/TRBV12-4
CDR3: CASRTVSSYNSPLHF; DNA: TGTGCCAGCAGGACAGTAAGCTCCTATAATTCACCCCTCCACTTT; length: 15; D: -; size: -; J: TRBJ1-6; V: TRBV2
CDR3: CASRRQDEKLFF; DNA: TGTGCCAGTAGGCGACAGGATGAAAAACTGTTTTTT; length: 12; D: -; size: -; J: TRBJ1-4; V: TRBV19
CDR3: CASSPGQGKETQYF; DNA: TGTGCCAGCAGCCCGGGACAGGGGAAAGAGACCCAGTACTTC; length: 14; D: TRBD1; size: -; J: TRBJ2-5; V: TRBV5-4
CDR3: CASTPQDRANTIYF; DNA: TGTGCCAGCACCCCCCAAGACAGGGCGAACACCATATATTTT; length: 14; D: TRBD1; size: -; J: TRBJ1-3; V: TRBV9
CDR3: CASSPGQETQYF; DNA: TGTGCCAGCTCGCCGGGACAAGAGACCCAGTACTTC; length: 12; D: -; size: once; J: TRBJ2-5; V: TRBV18
CDR3: CASSSLGQGLYNSPLHF; DNA: TGTGCCAGCAGCTCCTTGGGGCAGGGGCTTTATAATTCACCCCTCCACTTT; length: 17; D: -; size: -; J: TRBJ1-6; V: TRBV7-9
CDR3: CASSQGRQGTPLHF; DNA: TGTGCCAGCAGCCAAGGCCGACAGGGAACACCCCTCCACTTT; length: 14; D: TRBD1; size: once; J: TRBJ1-6; V: TRBV3-1/TRBV3-2
CDR3: CASSSLPRGVAEQETQYF; DNA: TGTGCCAGCAGTTCCCTCCCTCGGGGGGTGGCAGAGCAAGAGACCCAGTACTTC; length: 18; D: TRBD2; size: -; J: TRBJ2-5; V: TRBV28
CDR3: CTSSQLARNNSPLHF; DNA: TGTACCAGCAGTCAACTCGCGCGGAATAATTCACCCCTCCACTTT; length: 15; D: -; size: once; J: TRBJ1-6; V: TRBV6-5